This TCR beta chain was recovered during a study of blood T cell repertoires in COVID-19. The overall study: Sites across the United States, Italy and Spain contributed samples from acute and convalescent COVID-19. The cDNA or gDNA used as material had been derived from T cells, B-cell-depleted T cells, or PBMCs.

The CDR3 totals 11 residues. CDR1 and CDR2 (germline): SQVTM, ANQGSEA. V lost 8 bases and J lost 8; bases outside the gene matches: 7. Original processing notes: Amplification from reference gene primers served as the basis for estimated nucleated cell counts. Profiling relied on immunoSEQ multiplex PCR, and the TCRdb table lists in-frame clones only, not all of them. That table supplies the V and J calls and clone size; D and trimming were determined from the DNA. The data contain 85,000 to 110,000 clones, around 90% of them singletons. Sequenced material: peripheral blood. This receptor was obtained from a middle-aged man in a cohort sampled during active COVID-19. The V gene is TRBV29-1, the J gene TRBJ1-2; 8 nucleotides line up with TRBD1. CDR3 sequence: CSSWTGKGYTF. The CDR3 DNA follows: TGCAGCTCCTGGACAGGGAAGGGCTACACCTTC.